The 17 T cell receptor beta chains listed next were all sequenced from one sample in a study of cytomegalovirus exposure and HLA in healthy donors. The study ran its PCR with 60 Vbeta and 13 Jbeta primers. The assay was immunoSEQ multiplex PCR, and TCRdb's table has in-frame clones only and misses some. This repertoire includes roughly 140,000 clones. Sequenced input: PBMCs. These receptors were collected from a male donor in good health and CMV-seronegative.

This rearrangement joins TRBV13 to TRBJ2-1; 12 nucleotides agree with TRBD2. V shed 3 bases, J shed 0 bases, and the junction held 6 bases outside the gene matches. The CDR3 contains 18 residues. Germline V lookup: CDR1 PRHDT, CDR2 FYEKMQ (reference sequence). CDR3 sequence reads: CASSLTSGSSSSYNEQFF. In DNA form, the CDR3 reads TGTGCCAGCAGCTTGACTAGCGGGAGCTCGAGCTCCTACAATGAGCAGTTCTTC.

The chain employs TRBV6-6 and TRBJ1-2; tentatively, D is TRBD1 (6 bases). CDR3 length: 13 amino acids. V was trimmed by 7 bases and J by 4 bases, leaving 13 bases between them. CDR1 and CDR2 from the germline V gene are MNHNY and SVGAGI (reference sequence). CDR3 sequence (DNA): TGTGCCAGCACCGACAGGAGATCCTATGGCTACACCTTC. This codes for CASTDRRSYGYTF.

This sequence joins TRBV13 and TRBJ1-4, with D possibly matching TRBD1 (6 bases). The CDR3 spans 15 residues. Germline V CDR1 and CDR2: PRHDT, FYEKMQ (reference sequence). The ends were cut back, 4 bases at V and 5 bases at J, with 14 bases in the middle. The CDR3 region is CASSSRGGSNEKLFF. DNA of the CDR3: TGTGCCAGCAGCTCAAGGGGGGGCTCAAATGAAAAACTGTTTTTT.

V usage is TRBV9 and J usage is TRBJ2-7; perhaps TRBD2 as D (5 bases). The CDR3 length is 14 residues. Germline-derived CDR1 and CDR2 are SGDLS and YYNGEE. V was clipped by 0 bases and J by 0 bases, with 7 bases between them. CDR3 bases: TGTGCCAGCAGCGTAGGGCGGGCCTCCTACGAGCAGTACTTC. Translating gives CASSVGRASYEQYF. Together with reference TRBV9 and TRBJ2-7, the CDR3 gives the full variable domain: DSGVTQTPKHLITATGQRVTLRCSPRSGDLSVYWYQQSLDQGLQFLIQYYNGEERAKGNILERFSAQQFPDLHSELNLSSLELGDSALYFCASSVGRASYEQYFGPGTRLTVT.

V usage is TRBV30 and J usage is TRBJ1-2; D unresolved. There are 12 residues in the CDR3. Germline V gene data show CDR1 as GTSNPN and CDR2 as SVGIG (reference sequence). Deletions cut 5 bases from V and 4 bases from J, with 11 bases between. The chain's CDR3 is CAWQSGSYGYTF. As DNA, the CDR3 is TGTGCCTGGCAGTCCGGGAGCTATGGCTACACCTTC. Complete variable domain (other parts from reference TRBV30 and TRBJ1-2): SQTIHQWPATLVQPVGSPLSLECTVEGTSNPNLYWYRQAAGRGLQLLFYSVGIGQISSEVPQNLSASRPQDRQFILSSKKLLLSDSGFYLCAWQSGSYGYTFGSGTRLTVV.

The V gene is TRBV19, the J gene TRBJ2-1; 11 bases fit TRBD2. CDR1 is LNHDA and CDR2 is SQIVND in the germline V gene (reference sequence). The CDR3 loop spans 17 amino acids. Unmatched junction bases numbered 14, after V lost 5 bases and J lost 8 bases. CDR3 protein: CASSPGTSGLYGDEQFF. The CDR3 DNA reads TGTGCCAGTAGTCCAGGGACTAGCGGTCTGTACGGAGATGAGCAGTTCTTC.

This sequence joins TRBV6-5 and TRBJ2-7, with D possibly matching TRBD1 (6 bases). Germline V lookup: CDR1 MNHEY, CDR2 SVGAGI. V lost 2 bases, J lost 0 bases, and 11 bases lay in between. The CDR3 contains 15 residues. CDR3 DNA sequence: TGTGCCAGCAGTTACCCCTGGGACACCTCCTACGAGCAGTACTTC. Its protein is CASSYPWDTSYEQYF.

The gene calls are TRBV6-5 and TRBJ2-1; TRBD2 aligns across 7 bases. After removal of 5 bases from V and 5 bases from J, the junction contained 6 bases not matched to a gene. CDR1 MNHEY and CDR2 SVGAGI come from the germline V gene. The CDR3 spans 14 residues. For the CDR3, the DNA is TGTGCCAGCAGTACCGGGACTATCAACAATGAGCAGTTCTTC. It specifies CASSTGTINNEQFF.

The rearrangement links TRBV4-3 to TRBJ1-5; 9 bases align to TRBD1. The CDR3 runs to 18 residues. V lost 3 bases and J lost 0; bases outside the gene matches: 9. Germline CDR1 is LGHNA and CDR2 is YSLEER. As DNA, the CDR3 is TGCGCCAGCAGCCAGGCGACAGGGGGGGAGTATAGCAATCAGCCCCAGCATTTT. Residues: CASSQATGGEYSNQPQHF.

The V gene is TRBV4-1, the J gene TRBJ1-2; no clear D gene. Germline V gene data show CDR1 as MGHRA and CDR2 as YSYEKL. CDR3 length: 19 residues. V lost 8 bases and J lost 0, with 28 bases in between. For the CDR3, the DNA is TGCGCCAGCCCCCTAGTGCCCACCTTCGAGGGCAAAGCTAACTATGGCTACACCTTC. Translation gives CASPLVPTFEGKANYGYTF.

This chain uses TRBV27 with TRBJ1-2, with 7 positions matching TRBD1. V was pared by 3 bases and J by 5 bases, with 9 bases of the junction left unmatched. The germline V gene encodes CDR1 MNHEY and CDR2 SMNVEV (reference sequence). CDR3 length equals 15 residues. CDR3 DNA: TGTGCCAGCAGTTTCGCGACAGGGAAACCTTATGGCTACACCTTC. Translation gives CASSFATGKPYGYTF.

The chain couples TRBV4-3 to TRBJ2-7; 9 positions agree with TRBD2. The CDR3 is 15 residues long. The germline gives CDR1 LGHNA, CDR2 YSLEER. With V trimmed by 1 base and J by 2 bases, 3 bases remained unmatched. The CDR3 bases are TGCGCCAGCAGCCAAGGACTAGCGGCAACCTACGAGCAGTACTTC. This codes for CASSQGLAATYEQYF.

The chain uses TRBV9 and TRBJ2-7, with 9 nucleotides matching TRBD2. CDR3 size: 17 residues. After removal of 0 bases from V and 5 bases from J, the junction contained 12 bases not matched to a gene. CDR1 and CDR2 from the germline V gene are SGDLS and YYNGEE. CDR3 nucleotide sequence: TGTGCCAGCAGCGTAGACCCCCTAGCGGGGATGAAGAACGAGCAGTACTTC. It specifies CASSVDPLAGMKNEQYF.

The chain recombines TRBV14 with TRBJ2-3; no reliable D call. This CDR3 has 16 residues. Germline assignment: CDR1 SGHDN and CDR2 FVKESK. The V gene lost 1 base and the J gene lost 0 bases, with 11 bases spanning the gap. This chain's CDR3 is CASSQAIRASTDTQYF. In DNA, the CDR3 is TGTGCCAGCAGCCAAGCAATTCGAGCCAGCACAGATACGCAGTATTTT.

The chain uses TRBV28 and TRBJ1-1; 10 positions agree with TRBD1. This CDR3 comprises 15 residues. The ends lost 11 bases at V and 0 bases at J; junction bases unmatched: 9. The germline V gene has CDR1 MDHEN and CDR2 SYDVKM. This CDR3 is CACHRDRGLNTEAFF. The CDR3, as DNA: TGTGCCTGCCACCGGGACAGGGGATTGAACACTGAAGCTTTCTTT. The complete variable domain, with remaining parts taken from reference TRBV28 and TRBJ1-1, reads DVKVTQSSRYLVKRTGEKVFLECVQDMDHENMFWYRQDPGLGLRLIYFSYDVKMKEKGDIPEGYSVSREKKERFSLILESASTNQTSMYLCACHRDRGLNTEAFFGQGTRLTVV.

The rearrangement links TRBV5-1 to TRBJ2-3; D unresolved. Trimming left V 2 bases short and J 1 base short, with 11 bases between. The CDR3 has 15 amino acids. The germline CDR1 and CDR2 sequences are SGHRS and YFSETQ. The CDR3 spells CASSFIKAGTDTQYF. CDR3 coding DNA: TGCGCCAGCAGCTTTATTAAGGCGGGCACAGATACGCAGTATTTT.

The chain joins TRBV18 to TRBJ1-1; unclear D gene. Trimming pared 1 base from V and 1 base from J, leaving 4 bases between. Germline loops: CDR1 KGHSH, CDR2 LQKENI. There are 13 residues in the CDR3. CDR3 bases: TGTGCCAGCTCACCACGGCCGAACACTGAAGCTTTCTTT. It codes for CASSPRPNTEAFF. Variable domain in full (rest from reference TRBV18 and TRBJ1-1): NAGVMQNPRHLVRRRGQEARLRCSPMKGHSHVYWYRQLPEEGLKFMVYLQKENIIDESGMPKERFSAEFPKEGPSILRIQQVVRGDSAAYFCASSPRPNTEAFFGQGTRLTVV.